The source of this T cell receptor beta chain is a study of CD8 T cells in Susac syndrome. Findings and limits, study-wide: The study conceded that relatively few individuals underwent its TCR sequencing and HLA analysis.

RNA, at about 0.5 to 1 ug, was reverse transcribed with random hexamers. TCRdb reprocessed the immunoSEQ multiplex PCR reads with MiXCR, giving one entry per CDR3 protein. In the table there are 80,000 to 90,000 distinct CDR3 sequences, approximately 95% of which are singletons. Only one count was recorded for this clonotype. The antigen is not known. Germline-derived CDR1 and CDR2 are LGHDT and YNNKEL (reference sequence). The V and J ends lost 3 bases and 3 bases, in that order; junction bases with no gene match: 7. The CDR3 length is 16 residues. Specimen: CD8+ T cells from PBMCs. V and J are TRBV3-1 and TRBJ1-2; 10 bases are a match to TRBD1. The receptor was derived from a human donor in good health. The CDR3 loop reads CASSHRTGGFDYGYTF. The CDR3 nucleotides read TGTGCCAGCAGCCATCGGACAGGGGGGTTCGACTATGGCTACACCTTC.